This T cell receptor beta chain was sequenced in a study of PD-1 blockade in classical Hodgkin lymphoma (dated by TCRdb to 2020 to 2022). Study-level background: Nivolumab dosing was 3 mg/kg intravenously every 2 weeks, continuing until either disease progression or unacceptable toxicity. The study used TCR beta sequencing and CyTOF to define a peripheral blood immune signature of response to PD-1 blockade in classical Hodgkin lymphoma. The research as a whole found: Baseline diversity similar to that of newly diagnosed patients was observed in trial patients achieving complete response, whereas significantly lower diversity was observed in partial responders and progressors. By C4D1, a significant rise was seen in CD4+ TCR diversity but not in CD8+ TCR diversity (p=0.0027 vs p=0.16), and the rise was most apparent among complete responders (p=0.02). Baseline TCR diversity was reported to be lower in newly diagnosed patients than in healthy donors and to be lower still in relapsed/refractory patients. Only a single clinical trial cohort was studied, and what caused the repertoire differences, possibly disease activity or prior therapy, remained undefined. Lower diversity was seen in patients whose nivolumab began less than 1 year after ASCT, and these patients were left out of later analyses so that immune reconstitution would not confound the results.

About this clone: Its antigen target is currently unknown. No per-base quality is available; no much larger clone lies one base away.

The CDR3, from cysteine to phenylalanine, totals 13 residues. Left in the record is the CDR3 DNA by itself, 39 bases read in frame from the first base. Sequences LNHDA (CDR1) and SQIVND (CDR2) are obtained from the germline V gene (reference sequence). Compared with germline, V lacks 8 bases and J lacks 6 bases; bases without a gene match: 5. The time point tag for this specimen amounts to: cycle 2 day 1 (C2D1) of nivolumab. Relapse after autologous stem cell transplantation had occurred in all trial patients, and cohorts A, B and C were distinguished by prior brentuximab vedotin exposure. The trial cohort was composed of some 57 patients with relapsed/refractory classical Hodgkin lymphoma, for whom complete response, partial response or progressive disease was recorded as best overall response. Single-agent nivolumab was administered to trial patients in the multi-cohort phase II CheckMate 205 trial. An independent review committee assessed best overall response by applying the 2007 International Working Group response criteria. Trial PBMCs were collected immediately before nivolumab initiation (C1D1) and during therapy at cycle 2 day 1 and cycle 4 day 1. After peripheral blood was drawn into 8 mL Vacutainer Cell Preparation Tubes, PBMCs were isolated by centrifugation and then cryopreserved.

Genomic DNA was extracted with the Qiagen DNeasy kit from unsorted PBMCs and from negatively selected CD4+ and CD8+ fractions. TCR beta CDR3 regions were subjected to amplification by immunoSEQ multiplex PCR with primers that anneal to V and J segments. A synthetic immune receptor repertoire was used to minimize amplification bias, and remaining bias was computationally removed after sequencing. Concerning the study's data processing: Repertoire diversity was quantified as the Shannon entropy index using custom Python scripts. Unsorted, CD4+ and CD8+ repertoires were analyzed separately, except in combined analyses where CD4+ and CD8+ sequences were merged in silico. Clonal expansion was defined as a frequency increase of at least 2-fold after treatment compared with C1D1, and clones undetected at baseline were assigned a pseudocount of 0.5. Singleton clones were defined as clones with 0 or 1 copy at C1D1, and non-singleton clones were defined as clones with 2 or more copies. Clones expanded in unsorted samples were assigned a CD4+, CD8+ or unknown annotation through matching of protein sequences in sorted samples from the same patient. Wilcoxon tests were applied to paired samples to test diversity changes from C1D1 to C4D1. TCRdb holds this immuneACCESS table with in-frame rearrangements only. Some clones are missing; in checked studies, unresolved V genes explain under half, and the rest has no known cause. V and J calls plus clone size are reproduced from that table; the DNA served to infer D and trimming. This sample holds about 94,000 clones; roughly 89% were observed only once. About 10% of the sample comes from the top ten.

This receptor was identified in a human donor with classical Hodgkin lymphoma. The sequences come from peripheral blood mononuclear cells (PBMCs), collected before the second cycle of nivolumab. The rearrangement joined TRBV19 to TRBJ2-3, with 10 central nucleotides matching TRBD2. CDR3 sequence: CASGAGGADTQYF. The bases read TGTGCCAGTGGAGCGGGGGGGGCGGATACGCAGTATTTT.